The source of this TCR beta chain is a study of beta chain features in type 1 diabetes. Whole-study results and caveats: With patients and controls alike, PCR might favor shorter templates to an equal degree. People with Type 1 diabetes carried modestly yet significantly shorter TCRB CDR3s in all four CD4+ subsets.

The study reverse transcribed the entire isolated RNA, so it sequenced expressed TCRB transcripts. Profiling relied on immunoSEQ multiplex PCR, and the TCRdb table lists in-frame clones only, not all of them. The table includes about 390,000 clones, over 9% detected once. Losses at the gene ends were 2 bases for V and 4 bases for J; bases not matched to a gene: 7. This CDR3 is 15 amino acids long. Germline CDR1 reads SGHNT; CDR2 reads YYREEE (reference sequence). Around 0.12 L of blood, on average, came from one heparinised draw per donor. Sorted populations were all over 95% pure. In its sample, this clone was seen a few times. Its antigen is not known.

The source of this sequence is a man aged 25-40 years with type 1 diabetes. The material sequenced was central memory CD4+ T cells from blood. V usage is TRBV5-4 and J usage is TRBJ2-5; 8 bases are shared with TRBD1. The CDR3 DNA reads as TGTGCCAGCAGCTTAGGACAGGGTATGAGAGAGACCCAGTACTTC. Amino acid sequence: CASSLGQGMRETQYF.